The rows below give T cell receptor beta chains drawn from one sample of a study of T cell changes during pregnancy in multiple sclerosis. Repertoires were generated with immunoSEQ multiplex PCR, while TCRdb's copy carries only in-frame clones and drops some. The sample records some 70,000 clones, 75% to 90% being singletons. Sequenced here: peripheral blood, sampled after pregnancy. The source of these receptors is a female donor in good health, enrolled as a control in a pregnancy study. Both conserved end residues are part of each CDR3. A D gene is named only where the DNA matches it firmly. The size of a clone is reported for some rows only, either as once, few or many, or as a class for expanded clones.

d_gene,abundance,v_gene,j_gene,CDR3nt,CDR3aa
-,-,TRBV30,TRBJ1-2,TGTGCCTGGAGGAACCAGGGAGGTTTAAACTATGGCTACACCTTC,CAWRNQGGLNYGYTF
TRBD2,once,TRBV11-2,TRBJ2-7,TGTGCCAGCAGCCTGATCCGGGGACTAGCGGGAGACGAGCAGTACTTC,CASSLIRGLAGDEQYF
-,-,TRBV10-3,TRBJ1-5,TGTGCCATCAGTGAGAAGGGGCGGAATAGCAATCAGCCCCAGCATTTT,CAISEKGRNSNQPQHF
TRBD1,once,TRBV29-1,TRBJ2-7,TGCAGCGTTGAATCGCCCAGGGGGTTCTCCTACGAGCAGTACTTC,CSVESPRGFSYEQYF
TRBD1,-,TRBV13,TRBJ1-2,TGTGCCAGCAGCCCGAGGACAGGGAGGTATGGCTACACCTTC,CASSPRTGRYGYTF
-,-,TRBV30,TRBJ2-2,TGTGCCTGGAGTGCACAGGCGAACACCGGGGAGCTGTTTTTT,CAWSAQANTGELFF
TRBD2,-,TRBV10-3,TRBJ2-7,TGTGCCGCCGATGGCGGGAGGGACTCCTACGAGCAGTACTTC,CAADGGRDSYEQYF
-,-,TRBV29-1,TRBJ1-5,TGCAGCGTTGTCGACGGGTTTCTGGGCAATCAGCCCCAGCATTTT,CSVVDGFLGNQPQHF
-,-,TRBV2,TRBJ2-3,TGTGCCAGCACCACGCGGCGCACAGATACGCAGTATTTT,CASTTRRTDTQYF
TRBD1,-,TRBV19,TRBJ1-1,TGTGCCAGTACCGCCCGGGACAGGGGGACTGAAGCTTTCTTT,CASTARDRGTEAFF
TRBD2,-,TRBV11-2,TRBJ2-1,TGTGCCAGCAGCTCAGAACTAGCGGGAGGGGCCAACAATGAGCAGTTCTTC,CASSSELAGGANNEQFF
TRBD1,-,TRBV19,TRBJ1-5,TGTGCCAGTAGTCCTACCGGGACAGGGGTAAATCAGCCCCAGCATTTT,CASSPTGTGVNQPQHF
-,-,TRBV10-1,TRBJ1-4,TGCGCCAGCAGTGAGTCCGGTCCGAATGAAAAACTGTTTTTT,CASSESGPNEKLFF
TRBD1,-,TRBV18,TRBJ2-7,TGTGCCAGCTCACCCTTGGGACAGATCTCCTACGAGCAGTACTTC,CASSPLGQISYEQYF
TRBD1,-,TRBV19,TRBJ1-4,TGTGCCAGTAGTCAAGGGACAGGGGGACGCGAAAAACTGTTTTTT,CASSQGTGGREKLFF
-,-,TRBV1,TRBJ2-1,TGCACCAGCAGCCCCGCCTTGCTTAGCGCCACCTACAATGAGCAGTTCTTC,CTSSPALLSATYNEQFF
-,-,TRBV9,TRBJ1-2,TGTGCCAGCACGGGTTGGAAGAATGGCTACACCTTC,CASTGWKNGYTF
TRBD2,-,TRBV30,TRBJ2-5,TGTGCCTCAATACCCCCCCTAGGACTAGCCTCGGAGACCCAGTACTTC,CASIPPLGLASETQYF
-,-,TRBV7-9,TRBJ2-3,TGTGCCAGCAGCTTAGGGGCTGGATTCACAGATACGCAGTATTTT,CASSLGAGFTDTQYF
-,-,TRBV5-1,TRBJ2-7,TGCGCCAGCAGCGGGGACGGGAGCTCCTACGAGCAGTACTTC,CASSGDGSSYEQYF
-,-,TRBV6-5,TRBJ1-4,TGTGCCAGCAGTCGCCCCAGGCTCCTAAATGAAAAACTGTTTTTT,CASSRPRLLNEKLFF
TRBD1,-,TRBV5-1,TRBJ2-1,TGCGCCAGCAGCCCAGGACAGGGCCTTTACAATGAGCAGTTCTTC,CASSPGQGLYNEQFF